The source of this T cell receptor beta chain is a study of radiation and T cells in renal cell carcinoma (dated by TCRdb to 2020 to 2022). For the wider study: A total of under 60 samples underwent TCR beta sequencing, made up of 25 or so tumors and about 27 peripheral blood samples. Across all 50 or so samples, 4,000,000 or so unique CDR3 nucleotide sequences encoding about 2.4 million unique CDR3 amino acid sequences were identified. Broader findings and caveats from the paper: In blood, the top tumor clonotypes increased between baseline and 2 weeks post-radiation and then shrank by 4 weeks, which suggests that tumor-resident clones expanded only transiently. Irradiated tumors showed higher TCR clonality than controls, with the top 100 clonotypes averaging around 50% of the repertoire versus around 45% in nephrectomy-only tumors. A greater number of dominant CDR3 motifs was detected in irradiated tumors than in control tumors, and a larger share of the repertoire was occupied by these motifs in irradiated tumors than in control tumors. Intratumoral heterogeneity went uncaptured because the only tumor material available was small regions of around 1 g. Because the trial had a single-armed design, the trial could not examine how radiation dose or scheduling affected the TCR repertoire. Because pretreatment tumor biopsies were not available, the study could not determine whether clonotypes were already present within the tumor at baseline.

The sample's time point label, decoded: tumor resected at nephrectomy. The treatment or condition label, as the study defines it: 15 Gy SBRT to primary tumor, nephrectomy 4 weeks later. Samples came from a clinical trial, in which primary renal cell carcinomas received 15 Gy stereotactic body radiation therapy followed by nephrectomy 4 weeks later. Every patient's renal cell carcinoma showed clear cell pathology. Tumors were dissociated mechanically, digested with collagenase/hyaluronidase at 37 degrees C, processed in gentleMACS C tubes, and stored in liquid nitrogen. Genomic DNA for TCR sequencing was prepared using the QIAamp DNA Blood Mini Kit (Qiagen). The analyses included just those samples that passed every quality control check. TCR beta libraries were generated from genomic DNA with the immunoSEQ kit, following the manufacturer's recommendations. To prepare libraries, a first multiplex PCR with proprietary primers was run, followed by a second PCR that added unique barcodes, and a bead cleanup was done after each round. A kit-provided positive control reaction and a negative control reaction were included in every sample batch. The final libraries underwent checking on an Agilent 4200 TapeStation D1000 ScreenTape, volumetric pooling, and quantification by qPCR. Sequencing ran on an Illumina NextSeq500 with a MidOutput 150-cycle cartridge, using 156 Read1 and 15 Index1 cycles with kit custom primers. The pooled library was loaded at roughly 1 pM with roughly 19% PhiX control spiked in. The original methods were these. Vendor-processed data were analyzed in R, with a clonotype defined as all T cells sharing the same CDR3 nucleotide sequence. In the clone abundance analyses, frequencies were normalized to the 10,000 most abundant clones in each sample. Public T cell clones, which averaged fewer than five per sample, were excluded before analysis. Dominant motifs were analyzed with ImmunoMap using the PAM10 matrix, a gap penalty of 30, and a homology threshold of 0.3, and motifs with a cumulative frequency of at least 0.01 were considered dominant. An abundance difference of at least 32-fold between compartments was the criterion for calling clonotypes tumor-enriched or baseline blood-enriched. The Baroni-Urbani and Buser coefficient was used to measure tumor-blood repertoire similarity, and groups were compared with two-tailed Wilcoxon tests in R. TCRdb stores this immuneACCESS table with in-frame sequences only. Part of the clones is absent; in the studies checked, under half of the shortfall reflects unresolved V genes, and no reason is known for the rest. V, J and clone size are those of that table, while D and trimming were read from the DNA. The sample has almost 20,000 clones on record, approximately 62% of them singletons. Approximately 13% of the sample rests with the top ten.

According to the germline V gene (reference sequence), CDR1 reads LNHDA and CDR2 reads SQIVND. Trimming costs V 8 bases and J 2 bases, and their ends lie 16 bases apart. The cysteine opens and the phenylalanine closes a CDR3 of 14 amino acids. The entry retains the CDR3 DNA only, 42 bases that are in frame from base 1. As to this clone: Its binding antigen is unknown. No qualities accompany the bases; no much larger clone lies one base away.

Recombination connected TRBV19 to TRBJ2-7; the D element might be TRBD1 or TRBD2, as each aligns at 6 bases. The sequence came from a woman in her 70s with renal cell carcinoma. The sample was tumor tissue, taken from a patient whose treatment included radiotherapy and nephrectomy. The CDR3 reads as follows: CASSTRGATYEQYF. The DNA sequence is given as TGTGCCAGTTCCACTAGGGGGGCAACCTACGAGCAGTACTTC.